The subject of this entry is one TCR beta chain. The data derive from a study of control samples from healthy donors and cancer patients. Generated by immunoSEQ multiplex PCR, the TCRdb table keeps only in-frame clones and is missing some. The table has about 59,000 clones, 92% seen once; the top ten hold 1.5% to 2%. The clonotype originates from a man aged 35 to 55 with colorectal cancer. Material: PBMCs.

The chain's CDR3 is CASSLVQGEAFF. The CDR3 DNA follows: TGTGCCAGCAGCTTGGTGCAGGGTGAAGCTTTCTTT. The V gene is TRBV5-6, the J gene TRBJ1-1, with D perhaps matching TRBD1 (5 bases). With 0 bases removed from V and 7 bases from J, the gap between germline ends came to 7 bases. Germline V lookup: CDR1 SGHDT, CDR2 YYEEEE. The CDR3 consists of 12 residues.